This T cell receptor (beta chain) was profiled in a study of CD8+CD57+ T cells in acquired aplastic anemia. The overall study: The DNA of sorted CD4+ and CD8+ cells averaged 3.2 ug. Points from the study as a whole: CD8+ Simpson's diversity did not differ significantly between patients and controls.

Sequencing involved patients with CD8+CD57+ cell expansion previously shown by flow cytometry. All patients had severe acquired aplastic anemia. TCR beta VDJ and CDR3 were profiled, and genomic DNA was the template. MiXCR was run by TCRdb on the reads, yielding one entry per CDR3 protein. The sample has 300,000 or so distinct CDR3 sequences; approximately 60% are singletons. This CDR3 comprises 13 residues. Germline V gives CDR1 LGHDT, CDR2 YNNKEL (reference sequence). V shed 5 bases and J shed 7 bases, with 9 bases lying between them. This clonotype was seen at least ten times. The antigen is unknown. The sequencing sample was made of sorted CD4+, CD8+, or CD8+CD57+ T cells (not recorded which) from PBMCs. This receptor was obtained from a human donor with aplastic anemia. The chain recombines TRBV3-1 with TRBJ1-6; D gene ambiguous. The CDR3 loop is CASSSRINSPLHF. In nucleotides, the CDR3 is TGTGCCAGCAGCTCGCGCATAAATTCACCCCTCCACTTT.